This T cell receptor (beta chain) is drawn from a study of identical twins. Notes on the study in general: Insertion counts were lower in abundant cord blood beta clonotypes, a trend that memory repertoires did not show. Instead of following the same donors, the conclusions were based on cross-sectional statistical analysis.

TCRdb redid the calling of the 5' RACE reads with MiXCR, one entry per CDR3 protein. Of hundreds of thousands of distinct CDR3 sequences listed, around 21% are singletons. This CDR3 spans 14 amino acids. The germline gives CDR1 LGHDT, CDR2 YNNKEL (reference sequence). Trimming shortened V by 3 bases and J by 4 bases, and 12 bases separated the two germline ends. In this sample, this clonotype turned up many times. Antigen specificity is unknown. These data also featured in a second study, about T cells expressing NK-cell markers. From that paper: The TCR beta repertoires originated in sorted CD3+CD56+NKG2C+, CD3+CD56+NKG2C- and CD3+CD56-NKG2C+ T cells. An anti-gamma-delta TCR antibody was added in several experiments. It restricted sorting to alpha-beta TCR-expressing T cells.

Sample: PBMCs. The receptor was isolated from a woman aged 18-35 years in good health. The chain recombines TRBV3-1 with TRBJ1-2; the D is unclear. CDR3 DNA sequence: TGTGCCAGCAGCCAGATCGCGGGGAGCTATGGCTACACCTTC. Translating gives CASSQIAGSYGYTF.